This TCR beta chain was captured in a study of T cell responses to AZD1222 COVID-19 vaccine. Data came from immunoSEQ multiplex PCR; TCRdb stores just in-frame clones and leaves some out. The data contain over 85,000 clones, over 85% of them seen just once; the ten biggest clones take up approximately 5%. A remark on this clone: Its target is unknown.

Whole-study results and caveats: Researchers report vaccine-associated CD4 TCRs spanning spike, with dominance at 160-218 and 743-854. Repertoire sampling was restricted to post-peak T cell response timepoints. In the spike-specific TCR repertoire, nearly half reportedly target unmutated variant regions. Clonal diversity was possibly underestimated, and the donors were mostly white British, with more females.

Germline V lookup: CDR1 SQVTM, CDR2 ANQGSEA. Trimming removed 4 bases from V and 7 bases from J; junction bases left unmatched: 8. The CDR3 covers 14 residues. The J gene is TRBJ2-1, the V gene TRBV29-1; 9 nucleotides match TRBD1. The clonotype originates from an adult who received the AZD1222 COVID-19 vaccine. Sample: peripheral blood, taken 28 days after the second AZD1222 dose. In DNA, the CDR3 is TGCAGCGTTGTCTGGACAGGGGCTGGTAATGAGCAGTTCTTC. It translates to CSVVWTGAGNEQFF.